This T cell receptor (beta chain) was sequenced in a study of cytomegalovirus exposure and HLA in healthy donors (TCRdb year 2017). Regarding the study in general: According to a later analysis, one platform produced both the 110 or so validation repertoires and the approximately 660 repertoires of the first cohort. The study aimed to test whether cataloging public T cell receptors could reveal signatures of past pathogen exposure. A separate validation cohort of over a hundred different subjects was used in addition to the 666-subject first cohort. To predict cytomegalovirus infection status, the study combined high-throughput TCR immunosequencing, statistical association of individual TCRs with disease status, and machine learning.

Donors formed part of the validation cohort, which comprised approximately 130 subjects and was distinct from the first cohort of under 850 subjects. Note on this clone: It has no known antigen specificity. Qualities for individual bases were not recorded, and no much larger clone is one base off.

Summary of the overall study and its limitations: It was suggested by the authors that the approach could potentially be generalized to other disease states and immunological phenotypes. A few of the identified cytomegalovirus-associated TCR beta chains were confirmed in vitro to be specific for cytomegalovirus antigens. In a later analysis, TCRs clustered in the first cohort were found to also tend to co-occur in the roughly 120 validation repertoires, with 94% of cluster scores above 0. A later analysis had no HLA typing for the validation cohort, so co-occurrence there was scored across all 110 or so repertoires. Cytomegalovirus status was reported to be diagnosed by the classifier with high specificity and sensitivity in both the original and validation cohorts. The study listed 150 to 200 TCR beta chains as associated with cytomegalovirus. Most TCR sequences were observed very rarely across donors, whereas some public TCRs were present in many individuals.

From the germline V gene, CDR1 is LGHNT and CDR2 is FRNRAP. V is shortened by 5 bases, J by 4 bases, and the region joining them spans 17 bases. There are 15 amino acids in the CDR3, from cysteine to phenylalanine inclusive. This entry keeps only the CDR3 DNA: 45 bases, framed from base 1. Receptor libraries were prepared by the immunoSEQ multiplex PCR assay. The published analysis was carried out like this. A statistical classification framework was built to diagnose cytomegalovirus status from the catalog of TCR beta chain sequences. TCRdb took over this immuneACCESS table, retaining in-frame rearrangements with V and J assigned. Such tables are incomplete; in checked studies, under half of the missing clones stem from an unresolved V gene, and the remainder is unexplained. V and J calls and clone size are copied from that table; D and trimming were computed from the DNA. Within this sample are about 130,000 clones, with 89% of them counted one time only. The top ten clones comprise over 9% of the sample.

This receptor was taken from a young woman in good health and CMV-seropositive. Recombination connected TRBV12-5 to TRBJ1-2; tentative D gene TRBD1, with 6 bases matching. Specimen: PBMCs. DNA sequence: TGTGCTAGTGGTGTCCTTCCTGGACAGAGCTATGGCTACACCTTC. This is translated as CASGVLPGQSYGYTF.